The 15 T cell receptor beta chains below come from one sample, sequenced in a study of blood T cell repertoires in COVID-19. Only in-frame clones appear in the TCRdb table, and some are missing; sequencing was by immunoSEQ multiplex PCR. The sample consists of some 51,000 clones, 88% of them appearing once. Material: peripheral blood. The source is a middle-aged man with active COVID-19.

The chain uses TRBV9 and TRBJ1-1; D call uncertain. Trimming took off 3 bases at V and 4 bases at J, with 13 bases between the two ends. CDR1 and CDR2 (germline): SGDLS, YYNGEE. The CDR3 has 14 residues. DNA of the CDR3: TGTGCCAGCAGCGCGCCCCCGGGAAGCACTGAAGCTTTCTTT. Its translation is CASSAPPGSTEAFF.

Concerning this clone itself: Distinct nucleotide sequences in the sample also encode this CDR3. This sequence joins TRBV5-4 and TRBJ2-5; 9 nucleotides match TRBD1. This CDR3 has 14 residues. V lost 3 bases to trimming and J lost 1 base; unmatched junction nucleotides: 1. Germline V lookup: CDR1 SGHNT, CDR2 YYREEE (reference sequence). The CDR3 DNA reads as TGTGCCAGCAGCTCGGGACAGGGCCAAGAGACCCAGTACTTC. It codes for CASSSGQGQETQYF. The variable domain in full, with the rest retrieved from reference TRBV5-4 and TRBJ2-5, is ETGVTQSPTHLIKTRGQQVTLRCSSQSGHNTVSWYQQALGQGPQFIFQYYREEENGRGNFPPRFSGLQFPNYSSELNVNALELDDSALYLCASSSGQGQETQYFGPGTRLLVL.

V and J are TRBV15 and TRBJ2-5, with a possible D match to TRBD2 (6 bases). Germline CDR1 LNHNV, CDR2 YYDKDF (reference sequence). The CDR3 is 13 residues long. V lost 0 bases and J lost 7, with 9 bases in between. CDR3 amino acids: CATSRDLGGTQYF. In nucleotides, the CDR3 is TGTGCCACCAGCAGAGATCTGGGAGGGACCCAGTACTTC.

The CDR3 nucleotides are TGTGCCAGTAGTCCCGGGACTAGCGGGAGGACCTACGAGCAGTACTTC. Amino acids: CASSPGTSGRTYEQYF. This sequence joins TRBV19 and TRBJ2-7; 15 bases map to TRBD2. The CDR3 totals 16 residues. The J segment lost 2 bases and the V segment lost 5 bases, leaving 4 bases of the junction unmatched. CDR1 is LNHDA, CDR2 SQIVND, per germline (reference sequence).

This chain connects TRBV6-5 to TRBJ2-7, with D uncertain. Trimming took off 3 bases at V and 0 bases at J, with 9 bases between the two ends. Germline V CDR1 and CDR2: MNHEY, SVGAGI. The CDR3 has 14 residues. This chain's CDR3 is CASSYGESSYEQYF. In DNA form, the CDR3 reads TGTGCCAGCAGTTATGGAGAAAGCTCCTACGAGCAGTACTTC.

This clone has more than one count but fewer than ten. The chain has TRBV4-3 and TRBJ2-7; D possibly corresponds to TRBD2 (5 bases). CDR1 is LGHNA, CDR2 YSLEER, per germline. The length of the CDR3 is 15 residues. Trimming took off 0 bases at V and 6 bases at J, with 15 bases between the two ends. CDR3 protein: CASSQEVSEWAEQYF. For the CDR3, the DNA is TGCGCCAGCAGCCAAGAGGTTAGCGAGTGGGCCGAGCAGTACTTC.

The chain links TRBV5-1 to TRBJ2-7, with 11 bases fitting TRBD1. The junction had 2 bases not matched to a gene; V was cut back by 0 bases and J by 3 bases. This CDR3 contains 15 residues. Germline V gene sequence: CDR1 SGHRS, CDR2 YFSETQ. CDR3 in DNA: TGCGCCAGCAGCTTGGCTGGGACAGGGGGCTACGAGCAGTACTTC. It codes for CASSLAGTGGYEQYF.

J is TRBJ1-1 and V is TRBV7-9, with 7 bases matching TRBD1. The V and J ends lost 1 base and 1 base, in that order; junction bases with no gene match: 6. Germline V gene sequence: CDR1 SEHNR, CDR2 FQNEAQ (reference sequence). The CDR3 spans 16 residues. CDR3 DNA sequence: TGTGCCAGCAGCTTAGAGGGACAGAGATGGAACACTGAAGCTTTCTTT. Protein product: CASSLEGQRWNTEAFF.

The V and J genes are TRBV3-1 (or the pseudogene TRBV3-2) and TRBJ1-6; the match to TRBD1 covers 7 bases. J gave up 4 bases and V 3 bases, and 3 bases lay outside the gene matches. The CDR3 contains 15 residues. Germline loops: CDR1 LGHDT, CDR2 YNNKEL (reference sequence). The CDR3 nucleotides read TGTGCCAGCAGCCAGACAGGGTCATATAATTCACCCCTCCACTTT. Its translation: CASSQTGSYNSPLHF.

The chain uses TRBV27 and TRBJ2-4; the D gene is possibly TRBD1 (6 bases). Trimming shortened V by 4 bases and J by 8 bases, and 9 bases separated the two germline ends. Germline-derived CDR1 and CDR2 are MNHEY and SMNVEV (reference sequence). This CDR3 is 12 amino acids long. The CDR3 region has the DNA TGTGCCAGCAGTTCTACAGGGCACATTCAGTACTTC. Its translation: CASSSTGHIQYF.

V is TRBV19 and J is TRBJ2-1, with 11 bases lining up with TRBD2. J lost 5 bases, V lost 5 bases, and 14 bases had no gene match. The germline CDR1 and CDR2 sequences are LNHDA and SQIVND (reference sequence). The CDR3 totals 18 residues. DNA of the CDR3: TGTGCCAGTAGTCCCCTGGTAACGACTAGCGGGGCGAACAATGAGCAGTTCTTC. Encoded protein: CASSPLVTTSGANNEQFF.

V gene TRBV4-1 combines with J gene TRBJ2-3; TRBD1 is a possible D gene (7 bases). From germline, CDR1 is MGHRA and CDR2 YSYEKL. The CDR3 consists of 17 residues. The V gene lost 0 bases and the J gene lost 4 bases, with 17 bases spanning the gap. As DNA, the CDR3 is TGCGCCAGCAGCCAAGAGGCGGCGGGAAGGGGGCCAGATACGCAGTATTTT. This encodes CASSQEAAGRGPDTQYF.

This chain links TRBV6-7 with TRBJ1-3, with D tentatively TRBD1 (5 bases). TRBV6-7 carries the ORF label, with uncertain function. Trimming took 0 bases from V and 0 from J, leaving 12 bases between them. This CDR3 is 17 amino acids long. In DNA, the CDR3 is TGTGCCAGCAGTTACTCGCAGGACATGAGCTCTGGAAACACCATATATTTT. Translating it yields CASSYSQDMSSGNTIYF.

CDR3: CASSLSNSGANVLTF. The CDR3 coding sequence is TGTGCCAGCAGCTTAAGTAACTCTGGGGCCAACGTCCTGACTTTC. The chain links TRBV7-3 to TRBJ2-6; D gene ambiguous. The CDR3 has 15 amino acids. Germline values: CDR1 SGHTA, CDR2 FQGTGA. With 1 base removed from V and 0 bases from J, the gap between germline ends came to 4 bases.

The rearrangement uses TRBV5-4 and TRBJ2-3, with 12 bases fitting TRBD2. CDR3 length: 16 residues. The J segment lost 1 base and the V segment lost 5 bases, leaving 5 bases of the junction unmatched. Germline loops: CDR1 SGHNT, CDR2 YYREEE (reference sequence). The CDR3 here is CASSRRLAGGTDTQYF. The CDR3 DNA reads as TGTGCCAGCAGTCGACGACTAGCGGGGGGCACAGATACGCAGTATTTT.